The present T cell receptor beta chain was sequenced within a study of T cell changes during pregnancy in multiple sclerosis. Measured with immunoSEQ multiplex PCR; TCRdb has only the in-frame clones, and not every one. The table records 40,000 to 55,000 clones, 90% of them present only once. Germline V gene lookup returns CDR1 GTSNPN and CDR2 SVGIG (reference sequence). CDR3 size: 15 residues. V trimming: 2 bases; J trimming: 3 bases; junction bases outside the gene matches: 2. This chain links TRBV30 with TRBJ1-6, with 9 bases that match TRBD1. The material was peripheral blood, obtained in the first trimester of pregnancy. This TCR came from a female donor in good health, enrolled as a control in a pregnancy study. The chain's CDR3 is CAWSRGQGYNSPLHF. The CDR3 DNA sequence: TGTGCCTGGAGTCGGGGACAGGGCTATAATTCACCCCTCCACTTT.